These T cell receptor beta chains were read from a single sample in a study of T cells in Graves' hyperthyroidism and ophthalmopathy. TCRdb analysed the multiplex PCR reads with MiXCR anew, one entry per CDR3 protein. Seen here are around 350,000 distinct CDR3 sequences, about 15% observed once, and the top ten hold roughly 19%. Sequencing used blood. These receptors were obtained from a woman aged 60-75 years with Graves' ophthalmopathy. The CDR3 runs from the conserved cysteine through the conserved F or W. The D gene is left open where the match is weak. A clone size is listed for some rows: how often the clone was seen (once, few, many), or a class if it is expanded.

CDR3 DNA,CDR3 protein,V gene,clone size,J gene,D gene
TGTGCCAGCAGTACTTCCGCCCTCCTGATAGCGGGAGGGGAGCAGTTCTTC,CASSTSALLIAGGEQFF,TRBV6-5,.,TRBJ2-1,TRBD2
TGTGCCAGTAGTGTGACAGGGGCAGTTGACGAGCAGTACTTC,CASSVTGAVDEQYF,TRBV19,few,TRBJ2-7,TRBD1
TGTGCCAGCAGTGATGCTTTTCCCCCCTACGAGCAGTACTTC,CASSDAFPPYEQYF,TRBV6-1,many,TRBJ2-7,.
TGCAGCGTTGAAGTGGCTGCGAGCTCCTACGAGCAGTACTTC,CSVEVAASSYEQYF,TRBV29-1,many,TRBJ2-7,.
TGCAGTGCTAGAGACCCGGGACTAGCGGGAGTAAGGGACTACGAGCAGTACTTC,CSARDPGLAGVRDYEQYF,TRBV20-1,few,TRBJ2-7,TRBD2
TGTGCCAGCAGCCAGGGCGGGAGTTTCAATGAGCAGTTCTTC,CASSQGGSFNEQFF,TRBV3-1,few,TRBJ2-1,TRBD2
TGTGCCAGCAGTCCCTGGACAGGGCGTACTGAAGCTTTCTTT,CASSPWTGRTEAFF,TRBV27,.,TRBJ1-1,TRBD1
TGTGCCAGCAGCCAGAATAAAAAACTCGGACAGCAAACCTACGAGCAGTACTTC,CASSQNKKLGQQTYEQYF,TRBV7-9,few,TRBJ2-7,.
TGTGCCAGCAGTGAGCAGACAGGGCCCTATGGCTACACCTTC,CASSEQTGPYGYTF,TRBV6-1,.,TRBJ1-2,TRBD1
TGTGCCAGCAGCTTAAGTGCTGATAGGACCCCTCGAGAGCAGTACTTC,CASSLSADRTPREQYF,TRBV5-5,.,TRBJ2-7,.
TGTGCCAGCAGCTTCAACAGAGGAGGCGGAGAGACCCAGTACTTC,CASSFNRGGGETQYF,TRBV11-2,many,TRBJ2-5,.
TGTGCCAGCAGCTCGGAACAGGGAGTTAACACTGAAGCTTTCTTT,CASSSEQGVNTEAFF,TRBV5-8,many,TRBJ1-1,.
TGCAGTGCTAGAGATCTTGGCAATGGGGGCACCGGGGAGCTGTTTTTT,CSARDLGNGGTGELFF,TRBV20-1,many,TRBJ2-2,.
TGTGCCAGCAAGGTTTCGAGCGGGAGTTTCGGTAATCTAGAGACCCAGTACTTC,CASKVSSGSFGNLETQYF,TRBV6-1,few,TRBJ2-5,TRBD2
TGTGCCACCAGCAGAGGGACTAGCGGGAGTCAAGAGACCCAGTACTTC,CATSRGTSGSQETQYF,TRBV15,many,TRBJ2-5,TRBD2
TGTGCCAGCAATGGCAGGGCTCCTTTCTCTAGCTCCTACGAGCAGTACTTC,CASNGRAPFSSSYEQYF,TRBV6-1,many,TRBJ2-7,.
TGTGCCAGCAGCTTATATCCAGGGCGCCACAATGAGCAGTTCTTC,CASSLYPGRHNEQFF,TRBV7-2,many,TRBJ2-1,.
TGTGCCAGCAGTTTATTAGTGGGCGAGAAGAGAGAGACCCAGTACTTC,CASSLLVGEKRETQYF,TRBV28,many,TRBJ2-5,.
TGTGCCAGCAGCTTAGAGGGGGGCGTCTACGAGCAGTACTTC,CASSLEGGVYEQYF,TRBV7-9,many,TRBJ2-7,.
TGCACCGGAGGACAGATAGATTCACCCCTCCACTTT,CTGGQIDSPLHF,TRBV20-1,.,TRBJ1-6,.
TGTGCCAGCAGCTTAGCCAGGGGCAATCAGCCCCAGCATTTT,CASSLARGNQPQHF,TRBV7-2,many,TRBJ1-5,.
TGTGCCAGTAGTATCCGGCCCGCCGGGGAGCTGTTTTTT,CASSIRPAGELFF,TRBV19,.,TRBJ2-2,.
TGTGCCAGCAGTGAAGGGGGCGCGGGAGTAAATCAGCCCCAGCATTTT,CASSEGGAGVNQPQHF,TRBV6-1,many,TRBJ1-5,.
TGTGCTAGCAGCTTAGAGGCTAGCGGGAGGTATGAGCAGTTCTTC,CASSLEASGRYEQFF,TRBV7-7,.,TRBJ2-1,TRBD2
TGTGCCAGCAGTTTCCCGGACAGGGGGATAGGGCCCCAGCATTTT,CASSFPDRGIGPQHF,TRBV28,.,TRBJ1-5,TRBD1
TGTGCCAGCAGCGGGACTAGCGGGAGGGCCACCGGGGAGCTGTTTTTT,CASSGTSGRATGELFF,TRBV6-2/TRBV6-3,.,TRBJ2-2,TRBD2
TGTGCCAGCAGCTTAGCGCTTGGACGCGAGCAGTACTTC,CASSLALGREQYF,TRBV7-8,many,TRBJ2-7,.
TGTGCCAGCAGCTTGACTCAGGGATTGAGCTCCTACGAGCAGTACTTC,CASSLTQGLSSYEQYF,TRBV27,once,TRBJ2-7,.
TGTGCCTGGAGTCCACGACAGGCGAGTAACAATCAGCCCCAGCATTTT,CAWSPRQASNNQPQHF,TRBV30,many,TRBJ1-5,.
TGTGCCAGCAGTTTGGGACTCTATTCCGGGAATACGCAGTATTTT,CASSLGLYSGNTQYF,TRBV27,many,TRBJ2-3,.
TGTGCCATCAGTGAGTCCTTAACTGGCCAGGCGGAGCAGTACTTC,CAISESLTGQAEQYF,TRBV10-3,few,TRBJ2-7,.
TGTGCCTGGACGGGCCAGGGACAACCCATAGATACGCAGTATTTT,CAWTGQGQPIDTQYF,TRBV30,few,TRBJ2-3,.
TGTGCCAGCAGTCCGCCGGGACAGGGGGCCCCCAGCTCTGGAAACACCATATATTTT,CASSPPGQGAPSSGNTIYF,TRBV6-1,.,TRBJ1-3,TRBD1
TGTGCCAGCAGTCAGAGCGACAGGGTGGAGGCCGGGGAGCTGTTTTTT,CASSQSDRVEAGELFF,TRBV6-2/TRBV6-3,few,TRBJ2-2,TRBD1
TGTGCCAGCAGGTGGGGCACAGGGTTGGAAAAACTGTTTTTT,CASRWGTGLEKLFF,TRBV28,many,TRBJ1-4,.
TGTGCCATCAGTGAGTCGGCTAGCGGGAGAGAGACCCAGTACTTC,CAISESASGRETQYF,TRBV10-3,many,TRBJ2-5,TRBD2